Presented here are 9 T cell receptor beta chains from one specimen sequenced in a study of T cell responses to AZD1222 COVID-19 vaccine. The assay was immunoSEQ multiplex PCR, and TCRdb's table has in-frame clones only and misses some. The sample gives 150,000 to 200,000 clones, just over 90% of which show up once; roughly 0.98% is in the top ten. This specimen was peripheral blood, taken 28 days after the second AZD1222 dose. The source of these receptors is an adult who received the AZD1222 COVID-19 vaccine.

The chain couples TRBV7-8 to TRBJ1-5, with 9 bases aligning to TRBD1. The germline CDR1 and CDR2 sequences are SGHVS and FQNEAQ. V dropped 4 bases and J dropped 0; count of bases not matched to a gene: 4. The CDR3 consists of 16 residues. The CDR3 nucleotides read TGTGCCAGCAGCTCCGGGACAGGGCGTAGCAATCAGCCCCAGCATTTT. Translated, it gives CASSSGTGRSNQPQHF.

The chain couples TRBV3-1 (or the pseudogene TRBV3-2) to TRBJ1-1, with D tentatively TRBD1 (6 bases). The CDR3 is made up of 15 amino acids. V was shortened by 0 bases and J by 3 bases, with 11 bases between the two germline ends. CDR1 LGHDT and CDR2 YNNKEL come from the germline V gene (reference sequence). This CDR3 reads CASSQEGGGYTEAFF. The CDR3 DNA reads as TGTGCCAGCAGCCAAGAGGGGGGGGGCTACACTGAAGCTTTCTTT.

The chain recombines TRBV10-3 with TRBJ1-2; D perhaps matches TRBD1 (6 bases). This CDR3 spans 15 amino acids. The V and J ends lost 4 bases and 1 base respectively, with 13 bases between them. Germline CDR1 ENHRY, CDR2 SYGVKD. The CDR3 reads CAISVWTEDNYGYTF. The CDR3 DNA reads TGTGCCATCAGTGTATGGACAGAGGATAACTATGGCTACACCTTC.

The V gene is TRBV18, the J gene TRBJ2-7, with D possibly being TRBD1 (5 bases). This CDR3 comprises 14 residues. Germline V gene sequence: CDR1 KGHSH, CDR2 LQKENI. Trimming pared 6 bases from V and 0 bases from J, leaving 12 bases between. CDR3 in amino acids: CASSPTDSSYEQYF. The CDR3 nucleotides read TGTGCCAGCTCTCCTACTGACAGCTCCTACGAGCAGTACTTC. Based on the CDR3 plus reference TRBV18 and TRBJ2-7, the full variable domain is NAGVMQNPRHLVRRRGQEARLRCSPMKGHSHVYWYRQLPEEGLKFMVYLQKENIIDESGMPKERFSAEFPKEGPSILRIQQVVRGDSAAYFCASSPTDSSYEQYFGPGTRLTVT.

CDR3 protein: CASSAQDRPYNEQFF. CDR3 sequence (DNA): TGTGCCAGCAGCGCTCAGGACAGGCCCTACAATGAGCAGTTCTTC. This chain joins TRBV9 and TRBJ2-1; TRBD1 aligns across 7 bases. Germline trimming cut 3 bases from V and 2 bases from J; bases unmatched to any gene: 5. CDR1 and CDR2 from the germline V gene are SGDLS and YYNGEE. CDR3 length equals 15 residues.

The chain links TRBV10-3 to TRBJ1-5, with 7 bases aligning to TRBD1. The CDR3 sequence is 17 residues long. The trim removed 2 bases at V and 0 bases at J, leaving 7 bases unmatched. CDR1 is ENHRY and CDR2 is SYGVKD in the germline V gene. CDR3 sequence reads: CAISERLTGNSNQPQHF. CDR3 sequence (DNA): TGTGCCATCAGTGAGCGCCTGACAGGGAATAGCAATCAGCCCCAGCATTTT.

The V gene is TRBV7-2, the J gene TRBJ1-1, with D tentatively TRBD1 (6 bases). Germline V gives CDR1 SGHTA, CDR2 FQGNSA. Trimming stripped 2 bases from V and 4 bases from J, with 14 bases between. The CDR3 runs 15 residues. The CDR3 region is CASSLQGQGGTEAFF. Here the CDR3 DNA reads TGTGCCAGCAGCTTACAGGGGCAGGGAGGCACTGAAGCTTTCTTT.

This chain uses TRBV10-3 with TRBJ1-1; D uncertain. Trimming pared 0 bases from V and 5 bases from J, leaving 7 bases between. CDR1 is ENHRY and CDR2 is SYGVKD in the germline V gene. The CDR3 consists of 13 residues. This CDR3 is CAISESGKTEAFF. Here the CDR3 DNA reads TGTGCCATCAGTGAGTCAGGGAAAACTGAAGCTTTCTTT.

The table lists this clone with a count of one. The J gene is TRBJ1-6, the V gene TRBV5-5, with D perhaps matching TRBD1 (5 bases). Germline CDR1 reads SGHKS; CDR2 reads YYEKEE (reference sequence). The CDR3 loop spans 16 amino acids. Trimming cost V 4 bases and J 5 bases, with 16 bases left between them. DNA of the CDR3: TGTGCCAGCAGCCGGGGACCCGGGGCCGATAATTCACCCCTCCACTTT. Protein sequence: CASSRGPGADNSPLHF.